The present entry profiles one T cell receptor beta chain with its context. Antigen specificity is unknown. The CDR3 runs 14 residues. Germline V gene sequence: CDR1 SQVTM, CDR2 ANQGSEA. The V gene end was trimmed by 4 bases and the J gene end by 1 base; junction bases not matched to a gene: 4. Here immunoSEQ multiplex PCR was the method, and the copy in TCRdb shows in-frame clones only, minus some. The data hold some 70,000 clones, with nearly 95% observed a single time. This specimen belongs to a study of PD-1 blockade in classical Hodgkin lymphoma. The time point was: newly diagnosed, previously untreated cHL patient sample. Findings and caveats of the study: Repertoire differences have undefined causes, possibly disease activity or prior therapy.

The receptor comes from a human donor with classical Hodgkin lymphoma. Sequencing input: peripheral blood mononuclear cells (PBMCs). V usage is TRBV29-1 and J usage is TRBJ2-3; 8 bases agree with TRBD1. The CDR3 here is CSVGPGQGTDTQYF. CDR3 bases: TGCAGCGTTGGTCCGGGACAGGGCACAGATACGCAGTATTTT.